This T cell receptor (beta chain) is drawn from a study of T-cell reconstitution after alpha-beta-depleted transplantation in children. Study results and caveats: The authors attributed T-cell counts and diversity one year after transplant mostly to newly produced T cells. Two months or so post-transplant, alpha-beta T cells reportedly derived from several hundred expanded graft clones. Some patients' high day-60 TCRbeta diversity was attributed to recipient cells surviving conditioning.

J was trimmed by 9 bases and V by 6 bases; bases with no gene match: 19. The CDR3 covers 17 residues. Unique molecular identifiers were used in preparing the TCRbeta library. TCRdb recomputed calls from the PCR reads with MiXCR, one row per CDR3 protein. The data contain 300,000 to 400,000 distinct CDR3 sequences, 15% to 20% of them seen just once; the ten biggest clones take up just over 40%. As concerns this clonotype: Its antigen is not known.

This rearrangement joins TRBV12-3 or TRBV12-4 to TRBJ2-1; 8 nucleotides line up with TRBD1. The sequencing here drew on PBMCs, mostly from graft donor cells, taken 360 days after TCRalphabeta/CD19-depleted stem cell transplant. This receptor was identified in a male patient aged 2 to 10 who had a stem cell transplant for acute lymphoblastic leukemia, so the T cells may come from the graft donor. CDR3 coding DNA: TGTGCCAGCAGCCCTTACCCACGACAGGGGATCTTCGGTGAGCAGTTCTTC. This sequence encodes CASSPYPRQGIFGEQFF.